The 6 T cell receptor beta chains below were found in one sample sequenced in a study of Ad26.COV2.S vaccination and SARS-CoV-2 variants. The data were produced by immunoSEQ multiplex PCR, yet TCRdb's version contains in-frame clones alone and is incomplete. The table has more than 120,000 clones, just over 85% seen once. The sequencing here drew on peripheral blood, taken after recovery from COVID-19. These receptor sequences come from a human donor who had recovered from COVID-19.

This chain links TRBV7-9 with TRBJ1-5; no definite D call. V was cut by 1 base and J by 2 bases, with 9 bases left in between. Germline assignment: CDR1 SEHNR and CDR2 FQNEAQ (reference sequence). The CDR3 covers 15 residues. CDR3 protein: CASSLVGPGNQPQHF. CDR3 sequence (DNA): TGTGCCAGCAGCTTAGTCGGACCGGGCAATCAGCCCCAGCATTTT. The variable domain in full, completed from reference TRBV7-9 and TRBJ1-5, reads DTGVSQNPRHKITKRGQNVTFRCDPISEHNRLYWYRQTLGQGPEFLTYFQNEAQLEKSRLLSDRFSAERPKGSFSTLEIQRTEQGDSAMYLCASSLVGPGNQPQHFGDGTRLSIL.

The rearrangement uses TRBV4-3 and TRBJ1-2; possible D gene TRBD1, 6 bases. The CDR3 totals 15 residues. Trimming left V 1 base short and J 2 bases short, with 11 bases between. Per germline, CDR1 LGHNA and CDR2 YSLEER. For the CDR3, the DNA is TGCGCCAGCAGCCAAGCCGGGACAATGAACTATGGCTACACCTTC. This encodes CASSQAGTMNYGYTF.

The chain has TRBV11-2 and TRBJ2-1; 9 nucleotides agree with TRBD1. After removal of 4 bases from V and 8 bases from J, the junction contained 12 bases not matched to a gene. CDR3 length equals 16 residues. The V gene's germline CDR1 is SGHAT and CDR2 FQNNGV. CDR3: CASSSPETGGTHEQFF. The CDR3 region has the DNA TGTGCCAGCAGCTCCCCCGAGACAGGGGGTACCCATGAGCAGTTCTTC.

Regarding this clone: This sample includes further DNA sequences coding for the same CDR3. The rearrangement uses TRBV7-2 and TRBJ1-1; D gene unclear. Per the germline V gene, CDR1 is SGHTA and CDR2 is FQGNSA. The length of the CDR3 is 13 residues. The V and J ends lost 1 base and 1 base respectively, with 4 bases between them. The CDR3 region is CASSLGQNTEAFF. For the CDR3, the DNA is TGTGCCAGCAGCTTAGGACAGAACACTGAAGCTTTCTTT.

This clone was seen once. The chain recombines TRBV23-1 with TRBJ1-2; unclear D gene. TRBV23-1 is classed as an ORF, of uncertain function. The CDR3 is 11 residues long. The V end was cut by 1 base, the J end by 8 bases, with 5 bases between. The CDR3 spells CASSQYGGYTF. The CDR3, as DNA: TGCGCCAGCAGTCAATACGGGGGCTACACCTTC.

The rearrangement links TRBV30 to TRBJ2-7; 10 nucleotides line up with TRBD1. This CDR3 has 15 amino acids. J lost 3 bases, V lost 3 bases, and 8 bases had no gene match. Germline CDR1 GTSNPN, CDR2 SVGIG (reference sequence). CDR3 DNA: TGTGCCTGGAGCCCCGGGACAGGGGTTCTCTACGAGCAGTACTTC. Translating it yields CAWSPGTGVLYEQYF.